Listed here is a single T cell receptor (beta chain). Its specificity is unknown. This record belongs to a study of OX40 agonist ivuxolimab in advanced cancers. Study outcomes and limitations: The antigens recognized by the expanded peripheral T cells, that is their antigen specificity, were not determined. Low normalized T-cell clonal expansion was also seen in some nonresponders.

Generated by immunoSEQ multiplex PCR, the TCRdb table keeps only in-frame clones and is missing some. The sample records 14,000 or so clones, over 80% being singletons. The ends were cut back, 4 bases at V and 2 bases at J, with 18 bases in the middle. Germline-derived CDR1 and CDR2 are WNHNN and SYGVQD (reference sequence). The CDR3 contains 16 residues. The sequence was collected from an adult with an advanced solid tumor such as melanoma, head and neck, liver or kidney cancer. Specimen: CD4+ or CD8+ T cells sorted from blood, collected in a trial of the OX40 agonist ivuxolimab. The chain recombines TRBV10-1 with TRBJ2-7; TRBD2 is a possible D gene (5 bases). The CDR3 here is CASSGGGPGGTYEQYF. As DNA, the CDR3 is TGCGCCAGCAGTGGTGGCGGGCCGGGCGGTACCTACGAGCAGTACTTC.